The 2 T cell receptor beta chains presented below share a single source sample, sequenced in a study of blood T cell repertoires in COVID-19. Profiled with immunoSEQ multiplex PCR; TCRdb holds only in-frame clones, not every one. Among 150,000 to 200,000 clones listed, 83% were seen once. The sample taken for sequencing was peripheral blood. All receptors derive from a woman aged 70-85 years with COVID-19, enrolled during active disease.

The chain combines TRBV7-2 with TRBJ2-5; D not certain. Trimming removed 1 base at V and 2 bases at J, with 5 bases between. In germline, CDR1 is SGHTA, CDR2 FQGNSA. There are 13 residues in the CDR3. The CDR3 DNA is TGTGCCAGCAGCTTAGGGGCTCAAGAGACCCAGTACTTC. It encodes CASSLGAQETQYF.

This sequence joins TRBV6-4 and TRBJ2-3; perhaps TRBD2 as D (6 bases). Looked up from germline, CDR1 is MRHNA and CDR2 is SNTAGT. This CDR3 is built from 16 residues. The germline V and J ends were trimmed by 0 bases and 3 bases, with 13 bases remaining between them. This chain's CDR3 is CASSDSIFGGTDTQYF. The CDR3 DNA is TGTGCCAGCAGTGACTCGATTTTTGGAGGGACAGATACGCAGTATTTT.